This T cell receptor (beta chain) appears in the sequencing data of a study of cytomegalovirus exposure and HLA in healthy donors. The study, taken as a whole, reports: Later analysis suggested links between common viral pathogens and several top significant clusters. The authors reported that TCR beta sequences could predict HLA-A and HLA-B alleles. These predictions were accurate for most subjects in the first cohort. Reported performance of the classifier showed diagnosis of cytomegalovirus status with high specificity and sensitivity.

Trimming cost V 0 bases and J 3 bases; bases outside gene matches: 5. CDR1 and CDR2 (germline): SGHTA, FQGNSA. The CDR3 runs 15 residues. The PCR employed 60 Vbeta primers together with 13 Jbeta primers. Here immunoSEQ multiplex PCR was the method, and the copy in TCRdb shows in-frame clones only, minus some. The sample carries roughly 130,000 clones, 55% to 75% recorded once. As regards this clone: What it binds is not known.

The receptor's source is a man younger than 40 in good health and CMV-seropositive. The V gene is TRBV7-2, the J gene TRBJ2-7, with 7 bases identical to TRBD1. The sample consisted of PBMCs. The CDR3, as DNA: TGTGCCAGCAGCTTAGCCGCAGGGGGAGACTACGAGCAGTACTTC. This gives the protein CASSLAAGGDYEQYF. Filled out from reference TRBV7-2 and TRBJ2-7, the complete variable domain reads GAGVSQSPSNKVTEKGKDVELRCDPISGHTALYWYRQSLGQGLEFLIYFQGNSAPDKSGLPSDRFSAERTGGSVSTLTIQRTQQEDSAVYLCASSLAAGGDYEQYFGPGTRLTVT.